Listed below are T cell receptor beta chains from one sample, sequenced in a study of blood T cells in healthy people across ages. MiXCR, applied by TCRdb to the 5' RACE reads, yields one record per CDR3 protein. Here the sample spans 850,000 to 1,300,000 distinct CDR3 sequences, over 35% being singletons. Source material: blood. These TCRs come from a woman aged 60-70 years in good health. Each CDR3 is given with its conserved first and last residue. The D gene is left open where the match is weak. Clone size appears in some rows only: once, few, many, or a class for an expanded clone.

cdr3_length: 13; d_call: NA; clone_size: many; v_call: TRBV12-3/TRBV12-4; j_call: TRBJ2-1; cdr3_aa: CASSLGGVNEQFF; cdr3_nt: TGTGCCAGCAGTTTAGGAGGAGTGAATGAGCAGTTCTTC
cdr3_length: 16; d_call: TRBD1; clone_size: NA; v_call: TRBV5-1; j_call: TRBJ2-1; cdr3_aa: CASSLSGTGTYNEQFF; cdr3_nt: TGCGCCAGCAGCTTGTCCGGGACAGGGACCTACAATGAGCAGTTCTTC
cdr3_length: 15; d_call: NA; clone_size: NA; v_call: TRBV12-3/TRBV12-4; j_call: TRBJ1-4; cdr3_aa: CASSQLGGRNEKLFF; cdr3_nt: TGTGCCAGCAGTCAACTTGGGGGAAGGAATGAAAAACTGTTTTTT
cdr3_length: 15; d_call: NA; clone_size: NA; v_call: TRBV2; j_call: TRBJ1-2; cdr3_aa: CASSERSQGWDGYTF; cdr3_nt: TGTGCCAGCAGTGAAAGGAGTCAGGGATGGGATGGCTACACCTTC
cdr3_length: 17; d_call: TRBD2; clone_size: few; v_call: TRBV24-1; j_call: TRBJ2-1; cdr3_aa: CATSDTSSGRRGNEQFF; cdr3_nt: TGTGCCACCAGTGATACGTCTAGCGGGAGAAGGGGCAATGAGCAGTTCTTC
cdr3_length: 17; d_call: NA; clone_size: NA; v_call: TRBV7-6; j_call: TRBJ2-1; cdr3_aa: CASSLVYRDSEYNEQFF; cdr3_nt: TGTGCCAGCAGCTTAGTTTATCGGGACTCAGAATACAATGAGCAGTTCTTC
cdr3_length: 16; d_call: NA; clone_size: many; v_call: TRBV28; j_call: TRBJ2-1; cdr3_aa: CASSRPPGARNNEQFF; cdr3_nt: TGTGCCAGCAGCCGACCCCCGGGGGCTCGAAACAATGAGCAGTTCTTC
cdr3_length: 18; d_call: NA; clone_size: few; v_call: TRBV6-2/TRBV6-3; j_call: TRBJ2-7; cdr3_aa: CASSFQDKSTDSSYEQYF; cdr3_nt: TGTGCCAGCAGTTTCCAAGACAAATCGACAGACAGCTCCTACGAGCAGTACTTC
cdr3_length: 16; d_call: NA; clone_size: NA; v_call: TRBV20-1; j_call: TRBJ2-3; cdr3_aa: CSARDTRLESTDTQYF; cdr3_nt: TGCAGTGCTAGAGATACGAGACTAGAAAGCACAGATACGCAGTATTTT
cdr3_length: 14; d_call: NA; clone_size: many; v_call: TRBV7-2; j_call: TRBJ2-5; cdr3_aa: CASSLVPSKETQYF; cdr3_nt: TGTGCCAGCAGCTTAGTCCCTAGTAAGGAGACCCAGTACTTC
cdr3_length: 15; d_call: NA; clone_size: few; v_call: TRBV12-3/TRBV12-4; j_call: TRBJ1-5; cdr3_aa: CASSSYREGNQPQHF; cdr3_nt: TGTGCCAGCAGTTCTTACAGGGAAGGCAATCAGCCCCAGCATTTT
cdr3_length: 14; d_call: TRBD1; clone_size: NA; v_call: TRBV6-6; j_call: TRBJ1-5; cdr3_aa: CASSTQGFNQPQHF; cdr3_nt: TGTGCCAGCAGTACACAGGGGTTCAATCAGCCCCAGCATTTT
cdr3_length: 16; d_call: NA; clone_size: few; v_call: TRBV20-1; j_call: TRBJ2-5; cdr3_aa: CSAVGLSLQYQETQYF; cdr3_nt: TGCAGCGCGGTGGGACTGAGCCTACAATACCAAGAGACCCAGTACTTC
cdr3_length: 15; d_call: NA; clone_size: NA; v_call: TRBV5-1; j_call: TRBJ2-1; cdr3_aa: CASSLGGVNYNEQFF; cdr3_nt: TGCGCCAGCAGCTTAGGGGGGGTGAACTACAATGAGCAGTTCTTC
cdr3_length: 11; d_call: NA; clone_size: few; v_call: TRBV3-1; j_call: TRBJ2-4; cdr3_aa: CASGHLNIQYF; cdr3_nt: TGTGCCAGCGGGCACTTAAACATTCAGTACTTC
cdr3_length: 14; d_call: TRBD2; clone_size: NA; v_call: TRBV29-1; j_call: TRBJ2-7; cdr3_aa: CSVGGAGGSYEQYF; cdr3_nt: TGCAGCGTTGGGGGAGCGGGAGGGAGCTACGAGCAGTACTTC
cdr3_length: 13; d_call: NA; clone_size: NA; v_call: TRBV7-9; j_call: TRBJ2-4; cdr3_aa: CASSFRGKNIQYF; cdr3_nt: TGTGCCAGCAGCTTTCGGGGAAAAAACATTCAGTACTTC
cdr3_length: 12; d_call: NA; clone_size: NA; v_call: TRBV12-3/TRBV12-4; j_call: TRBJ2-3; cdr3_aa: CASNKGGRMEYF; cdr3_nt: TGTGCCAGCAACAAGGGGGGAAGGATGGAGTATTTT
cdr3_length: 12; d_call: TRBD1; clone_size: NA; v_call: TRBV6-5; j_call: TRBJ1-2; cdr3_aa: CASRATGSWYTF; cdr3_nt: TGTGCCAGCAGGGCGACAGGGTCGTGGTACACCTTC
cdr3_length: 13; d_call: TRBD1; clone_size: few; v_call: TRBV6-1; j_call: TRBJ1-5; cdr3_aa: CASTTGHNQPQHF; cdr3_nt: TGTGCCAGTACGACAGGGCACAATCAGCCCCAGCATTTT
cdr3_length: 14; d_call: TRBD1; clone_size: NA; v_call: TRBV2; j_call: TRBJ1-1; cdr3_aa: CASQTGAGRTEAFF; cdr3_nt: TGTGCCAGCCAAACAGGGGCCGGCAGGACTGAAGCTTTCTTT
cdr3_length: 13; d_call: TRBD2; clone_size: many; v_call: TRBV29-1; j_call: TRBJ2-7; cdr3_aa: CSVGGGWISEQYF; cdr3_nt: TGCAGCGTTGGGGGGGGGTGGATCTCCGAGCAGTACTTC
cdr3_length: 14; d_call: TRBD1; clone_size: few; v_call: TRBV9; j_call: TRBJ2-7; cdr3_aa: CASSVGQGEYEQYF; cdr3_nt: TGTGCCAGCAGCGTAGGACAGGGGGAGTACGAGCAGTACTTC
cdr3_length: 15; d_call: NA; clone_size: NA; v_call: TRBV5-5; j_call: TRBJ1-1; cdr3_aa: CASTWWGAGNTEAFF; cdr3_nt: TGTGCCAGCACCTGGTGGGGAGCGGGGAACACTGAAGCTTTCTTT
cdr3_length: 14; d_call: TRBD2; clone_size: NA; v_call: TRBV7-9; j_call: TRBJ2-7; cdr3_aa: CASSHTSGSYEQYF; cdr3_nt: TGTGCCAGCAGTCATACTAGCGGCTCCTACGAGCAGTACTTC
cdr3_length: 13; d_call: NA; clone_size: NA; v_call: TRBV20-1; j_call: TRBJ2-7; cdr3_aa: CSAKNRGGYEQYF; cdr3_nt: TGCAGTGCTAAAAACAGGGGAGGGTACGAGCAGTACTTC
cdr3_length: 16; d_call: TRBD2; clone_size: many; v_call: TRBV14; j_call: TRBJ2-1; cdr3_aa: CASSSIGLAGYNEQFF; cdr3_nt: TGTGCCAGCAGCTCCATAGGGCTAGCGGGCTACAATGAGCAGTTCTTC
cdr3_length: 15; d_call: NA; clone_size: NA; v_call: TRBV29-1; j_call: TRBJ2-6; cdr3_aa: CSVDRDPIGANVLTF; cdr3_nt: TGCAGCGTTGATAGGGACCCAATCGGGGCCAACGTCCTGACTTTC
cdr3_length: 16; d_call: NA; clone_size: NA; v_call: TRBV7-9; j_call: TRBJ2-7; cdr3_aa: CASSSGIGQGHYEQYF; cdr3_nt: TGTGCCAGCAGCTCGGGGATCGGCCAGGGGCACTACGAGCAGTACTTC
cdr3_length: 22; d_call: TRBD2; clone_size: NA; v_call: TRBV3-1; j_call: TRBJ2-1; cdr3_aa: CASSHPLSRGGGSLAGVNEQFF; cdr3_nt: TGTGCCAGCAGCCACCCCCTGAGTCGGGGGGGCGGGTCTCTAGCGGGAGTTAATGAGCAGTTCTTC
cdr3_length: 16; d_call: NA; clone_size: few; v_call: TRBV27; j_call: TRBJ2-7; cdr3_aa: CASSLIGGQSSYEQYF; cdr3_nt: TGTGCCAGCAGTTTAATCGGGGGCCAGAGCTCCTACGAGCAGTACTTC
cdr3_length: 14; d_call: NA; clone_size: NA; v_call: TRBV27; j_call: TRBJ2-5; cdr3_aa: CASSVSAGLETQYF; cdr3_nt: TGTGCCAGCAGTGTAAGCGCAGGGCTAGAGACCCAGTACTTC
cdr3_length: 13; d_call: TRBD2; clone_size: few; v_call: TRBV20-1; j_call: TRBJ2-7; cdr3_aa: CSARKRETYEQYF; cdr3_nt: TGCAGTGCTAGAAAGCGGGAGACGTACGAGCAGTACTTC
cdr3_length: 13; d_call: NA; clone_size: NA; v_call: TRBV27; j_call: TRBJ2-1; cdr3_aa: CASSPDRFGEQFF; cdr3_nt: TGTGCCAGCAGTCCTGACAGGTTCGGTGAGCAGTTCTTC
cdr3_length: 10; d_call: NA; clone_size: NA; v_call: TRBV5-1; j_call: TRBJ2-3; cdr3_aa: CASSGRTQYF; cdr3_nt: TGCGCCAGCAGCGGACGTACGCAGTATTTT
cdr3_length: 12; d_call: NA; clone_size: NA; v_call: TRBV6-1; j_call: TRBJ1-6; cdr3_aa: CASSQLSSPLHF; cdr3_nt: TGTGCCAGCAGCCAACTAAGCTCACCCCTCCACTTT
cdr3_length: 13; d_call: NA; clone_size: NA; v_call: TRBV7-2; j_call: TRBJ2-1; cdr3_aa: CASSARVQETQFF; cdr3_nt: TGTGCCAGCAGCGCCAGGGTCCAAGAGACCCAGTTCTTC
cdr3_length: 14; d_call: NA; clone_size: NA; v_call: TRBV3-1; j_call: TRBJ1-4; cdr3_aa: CASSQRLLNEKLFF; cdr3_nt: TGTGCCAGCAGCCAGCGGTTGCTGAATGAAAAACTGTTTTTT
cdr3_length: 14; d_call: NA; clone_size: once; v_call: TRBV12-3/TRBV12-4; j_call: TRBJ2-6; cdr3_aa: CASRGLAGANVLTF; cdr3_nt: TGTGCCAGCAGGGGGCTGGCCGGGGCCAACGTCCTGACTTTC
cdr3_length: 14; d_call: TRBD1; clone_size: NA; v_call: TRBV5-6; j_call: TRBJ2-7; cdr3_aa: CAGRGQGENYEQYF; cdr3_nt: TGTGCCGGCAGGGGACAGGGGGAGAACTACGAGCAGTACTTC
cdr3_length: 14; d_call: NA; clone_size: NA; v_call: TRBV28; j_call: TRBJ2-5; cdr3_aa: CASSSNRVRETQYF; cdr3_nt: TGTGCCAGCAGTTCCAACAGGGTTAGGGAGACCCAGTACTTC
cdr3_length: 15; d_call: NA; clone_size: NA; v_call: TRBV6-6; j_call: TRBJ2-3; cdr3_aa: CASSYLTGRTDTQYF; cdr3_nt: TGTGCCAGCAGTTACTTAACAGGGAGGACAGATACGCAGTATTTT
cdr3_length: 13; d_call: NA; clone_size: NA; v_call: TRBV30; j_call: TRBJ1-2; cdr3_aa: CGMGSFRNYGYTF; cdr3_nt: TGTGGCATGGGGTCCTTCAGGAACTATGGCTACACCTTC
cdr3_length: 15; d_call: NA; clone_size: few; v_call: TRBV28; j_call: TRBJ2-7; cdr3_aa: CASSLASATSYEQYF; cdr3_nt: TGTGCCAGCAGTTTGGCTAGCGCGACCTCCTACGAGCAGTACTTC
cdr3_length: 12; d_call: NA; clone_size: few; v_call: TRBV2; j_call: TRBJ2-7; cdr3_aa: CASRGDNYEQYF; cdr3_nt: TGTGCCAGCCGGGGGGACAACTACGAGCAGTACTTC